This T cell receptor beta chain appears in the sequencing data of a study of Graves' ophthalmopathy and Graves' hyperthyroidism. This CDR3 is 14 amino acids long. Germline CDR1 and CDR2: SGDLS and YYNGEE. Amplification from RNA transcripts yielded the TCR beta CDR3 regions. First-round RT-PCR with HTBI primers preceded a second-round multiplex PCR. MiXCR, run by TCRdb on the multiplex PCR reads, gives a single entry per CDR3 protein. This sample yields 600,000 to 700,000 distinct CDR3 sequences, of which more than 40% are seen a single time; over 2.5% belongs to the top ten. Comments on this clonotype: It may be a read error: a sequence one base away is much more abundant.

The clonotype originates from an adult man with Graves' ophthalmopathy. This chain connects TRBV9 to TRBJ1-4; D is unclear. Sequenced sample: peripheral blood. CDR3 nucleotide sequence: TGTGCCAACAGCGTAGGAGGAGTCAATGAAAAACTGTTTTTT. This encodes CANSVGGVNEKLFF.